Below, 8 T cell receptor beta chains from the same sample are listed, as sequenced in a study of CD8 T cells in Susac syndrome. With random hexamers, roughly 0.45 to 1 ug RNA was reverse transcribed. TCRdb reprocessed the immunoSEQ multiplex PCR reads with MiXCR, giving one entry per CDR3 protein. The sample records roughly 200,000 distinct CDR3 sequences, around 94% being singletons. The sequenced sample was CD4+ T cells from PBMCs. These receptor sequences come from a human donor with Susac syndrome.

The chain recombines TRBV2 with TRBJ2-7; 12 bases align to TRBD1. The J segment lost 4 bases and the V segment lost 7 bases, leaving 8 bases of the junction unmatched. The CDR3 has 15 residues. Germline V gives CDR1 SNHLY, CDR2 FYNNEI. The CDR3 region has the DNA TGTGCCAGCAACAAGGGGGGACAGGGGGCTTACGAGCAGTACTTC. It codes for CASNKGGQGAYEQYF.

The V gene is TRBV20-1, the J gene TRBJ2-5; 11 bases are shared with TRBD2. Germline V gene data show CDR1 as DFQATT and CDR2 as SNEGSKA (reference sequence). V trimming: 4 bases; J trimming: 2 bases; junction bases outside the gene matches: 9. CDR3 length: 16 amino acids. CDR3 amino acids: CSAIGGGTSGQETQYF. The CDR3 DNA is TGCAGTGCTATTGGGGGGGGGACTAGCGGACAAGAGACCCAGTACTTC.

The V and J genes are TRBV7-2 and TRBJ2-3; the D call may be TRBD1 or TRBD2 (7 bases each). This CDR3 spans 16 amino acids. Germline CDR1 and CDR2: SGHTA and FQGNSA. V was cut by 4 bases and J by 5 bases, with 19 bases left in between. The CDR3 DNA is TGTGCCAGCAGCTCTCCAGGGGGAGGGCTTGGAGATACGCAGTATTTT. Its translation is CASSSPGGGLGDTQYF.

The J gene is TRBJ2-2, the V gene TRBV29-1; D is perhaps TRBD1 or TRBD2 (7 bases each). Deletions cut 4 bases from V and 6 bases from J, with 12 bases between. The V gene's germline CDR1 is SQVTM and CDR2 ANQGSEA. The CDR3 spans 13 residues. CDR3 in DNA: TGCAGCGTTGGGCAGGGGGGGGCCGGGGAGCTGTTTTTT. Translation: CSVGQGGAGELFF.

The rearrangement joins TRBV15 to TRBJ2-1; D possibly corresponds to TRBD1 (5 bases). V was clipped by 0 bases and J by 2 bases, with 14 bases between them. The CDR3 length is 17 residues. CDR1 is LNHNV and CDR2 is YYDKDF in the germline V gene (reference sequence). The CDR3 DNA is TGTGCCACCAGCAGAGATCACCCGGCAGGGACCTACAATGAGCAGTTCTTC. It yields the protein CATSRDHPAGTYNEQFF.

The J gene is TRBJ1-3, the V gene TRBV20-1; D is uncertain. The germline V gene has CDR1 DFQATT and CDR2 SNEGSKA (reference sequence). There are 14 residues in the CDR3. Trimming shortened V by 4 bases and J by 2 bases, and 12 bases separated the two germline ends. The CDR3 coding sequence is TGCAGTGCTACCCCCGGGTCTACTGGAAACACCATATATTTT. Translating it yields CSATPGSTGNTIYF.

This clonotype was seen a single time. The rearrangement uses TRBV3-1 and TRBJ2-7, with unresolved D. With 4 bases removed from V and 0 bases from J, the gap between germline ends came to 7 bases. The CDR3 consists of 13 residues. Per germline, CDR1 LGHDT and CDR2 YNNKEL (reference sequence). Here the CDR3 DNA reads TGTGCCAGCAGCCGAGCGCCCTCCTACGAGCAGTACTTC. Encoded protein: CASSRAPSYEQYF.

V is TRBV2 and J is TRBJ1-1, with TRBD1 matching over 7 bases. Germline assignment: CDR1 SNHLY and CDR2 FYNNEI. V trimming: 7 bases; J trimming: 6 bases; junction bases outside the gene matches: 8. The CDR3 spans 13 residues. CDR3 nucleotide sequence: TGTGCCAGCAAACAGGGGTACTTGTCTGAAGCTTTCTTT. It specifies CASKQGYLSEAFF.